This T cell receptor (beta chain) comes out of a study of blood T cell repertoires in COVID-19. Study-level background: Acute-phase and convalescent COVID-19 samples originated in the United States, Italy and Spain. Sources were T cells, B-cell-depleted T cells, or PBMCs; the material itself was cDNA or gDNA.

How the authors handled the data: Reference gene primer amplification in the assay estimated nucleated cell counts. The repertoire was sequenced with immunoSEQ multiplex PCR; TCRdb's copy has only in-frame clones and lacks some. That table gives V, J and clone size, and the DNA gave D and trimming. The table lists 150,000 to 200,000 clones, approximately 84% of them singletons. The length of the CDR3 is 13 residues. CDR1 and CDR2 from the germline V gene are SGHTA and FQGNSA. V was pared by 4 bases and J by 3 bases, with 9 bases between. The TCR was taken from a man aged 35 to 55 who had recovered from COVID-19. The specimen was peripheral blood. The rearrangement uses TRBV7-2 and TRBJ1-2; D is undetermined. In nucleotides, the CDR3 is TGTGCCAGCAGCTCCCCCGGGGACTATGGCTACACCTTC. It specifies CASSSPGDYGYTF.